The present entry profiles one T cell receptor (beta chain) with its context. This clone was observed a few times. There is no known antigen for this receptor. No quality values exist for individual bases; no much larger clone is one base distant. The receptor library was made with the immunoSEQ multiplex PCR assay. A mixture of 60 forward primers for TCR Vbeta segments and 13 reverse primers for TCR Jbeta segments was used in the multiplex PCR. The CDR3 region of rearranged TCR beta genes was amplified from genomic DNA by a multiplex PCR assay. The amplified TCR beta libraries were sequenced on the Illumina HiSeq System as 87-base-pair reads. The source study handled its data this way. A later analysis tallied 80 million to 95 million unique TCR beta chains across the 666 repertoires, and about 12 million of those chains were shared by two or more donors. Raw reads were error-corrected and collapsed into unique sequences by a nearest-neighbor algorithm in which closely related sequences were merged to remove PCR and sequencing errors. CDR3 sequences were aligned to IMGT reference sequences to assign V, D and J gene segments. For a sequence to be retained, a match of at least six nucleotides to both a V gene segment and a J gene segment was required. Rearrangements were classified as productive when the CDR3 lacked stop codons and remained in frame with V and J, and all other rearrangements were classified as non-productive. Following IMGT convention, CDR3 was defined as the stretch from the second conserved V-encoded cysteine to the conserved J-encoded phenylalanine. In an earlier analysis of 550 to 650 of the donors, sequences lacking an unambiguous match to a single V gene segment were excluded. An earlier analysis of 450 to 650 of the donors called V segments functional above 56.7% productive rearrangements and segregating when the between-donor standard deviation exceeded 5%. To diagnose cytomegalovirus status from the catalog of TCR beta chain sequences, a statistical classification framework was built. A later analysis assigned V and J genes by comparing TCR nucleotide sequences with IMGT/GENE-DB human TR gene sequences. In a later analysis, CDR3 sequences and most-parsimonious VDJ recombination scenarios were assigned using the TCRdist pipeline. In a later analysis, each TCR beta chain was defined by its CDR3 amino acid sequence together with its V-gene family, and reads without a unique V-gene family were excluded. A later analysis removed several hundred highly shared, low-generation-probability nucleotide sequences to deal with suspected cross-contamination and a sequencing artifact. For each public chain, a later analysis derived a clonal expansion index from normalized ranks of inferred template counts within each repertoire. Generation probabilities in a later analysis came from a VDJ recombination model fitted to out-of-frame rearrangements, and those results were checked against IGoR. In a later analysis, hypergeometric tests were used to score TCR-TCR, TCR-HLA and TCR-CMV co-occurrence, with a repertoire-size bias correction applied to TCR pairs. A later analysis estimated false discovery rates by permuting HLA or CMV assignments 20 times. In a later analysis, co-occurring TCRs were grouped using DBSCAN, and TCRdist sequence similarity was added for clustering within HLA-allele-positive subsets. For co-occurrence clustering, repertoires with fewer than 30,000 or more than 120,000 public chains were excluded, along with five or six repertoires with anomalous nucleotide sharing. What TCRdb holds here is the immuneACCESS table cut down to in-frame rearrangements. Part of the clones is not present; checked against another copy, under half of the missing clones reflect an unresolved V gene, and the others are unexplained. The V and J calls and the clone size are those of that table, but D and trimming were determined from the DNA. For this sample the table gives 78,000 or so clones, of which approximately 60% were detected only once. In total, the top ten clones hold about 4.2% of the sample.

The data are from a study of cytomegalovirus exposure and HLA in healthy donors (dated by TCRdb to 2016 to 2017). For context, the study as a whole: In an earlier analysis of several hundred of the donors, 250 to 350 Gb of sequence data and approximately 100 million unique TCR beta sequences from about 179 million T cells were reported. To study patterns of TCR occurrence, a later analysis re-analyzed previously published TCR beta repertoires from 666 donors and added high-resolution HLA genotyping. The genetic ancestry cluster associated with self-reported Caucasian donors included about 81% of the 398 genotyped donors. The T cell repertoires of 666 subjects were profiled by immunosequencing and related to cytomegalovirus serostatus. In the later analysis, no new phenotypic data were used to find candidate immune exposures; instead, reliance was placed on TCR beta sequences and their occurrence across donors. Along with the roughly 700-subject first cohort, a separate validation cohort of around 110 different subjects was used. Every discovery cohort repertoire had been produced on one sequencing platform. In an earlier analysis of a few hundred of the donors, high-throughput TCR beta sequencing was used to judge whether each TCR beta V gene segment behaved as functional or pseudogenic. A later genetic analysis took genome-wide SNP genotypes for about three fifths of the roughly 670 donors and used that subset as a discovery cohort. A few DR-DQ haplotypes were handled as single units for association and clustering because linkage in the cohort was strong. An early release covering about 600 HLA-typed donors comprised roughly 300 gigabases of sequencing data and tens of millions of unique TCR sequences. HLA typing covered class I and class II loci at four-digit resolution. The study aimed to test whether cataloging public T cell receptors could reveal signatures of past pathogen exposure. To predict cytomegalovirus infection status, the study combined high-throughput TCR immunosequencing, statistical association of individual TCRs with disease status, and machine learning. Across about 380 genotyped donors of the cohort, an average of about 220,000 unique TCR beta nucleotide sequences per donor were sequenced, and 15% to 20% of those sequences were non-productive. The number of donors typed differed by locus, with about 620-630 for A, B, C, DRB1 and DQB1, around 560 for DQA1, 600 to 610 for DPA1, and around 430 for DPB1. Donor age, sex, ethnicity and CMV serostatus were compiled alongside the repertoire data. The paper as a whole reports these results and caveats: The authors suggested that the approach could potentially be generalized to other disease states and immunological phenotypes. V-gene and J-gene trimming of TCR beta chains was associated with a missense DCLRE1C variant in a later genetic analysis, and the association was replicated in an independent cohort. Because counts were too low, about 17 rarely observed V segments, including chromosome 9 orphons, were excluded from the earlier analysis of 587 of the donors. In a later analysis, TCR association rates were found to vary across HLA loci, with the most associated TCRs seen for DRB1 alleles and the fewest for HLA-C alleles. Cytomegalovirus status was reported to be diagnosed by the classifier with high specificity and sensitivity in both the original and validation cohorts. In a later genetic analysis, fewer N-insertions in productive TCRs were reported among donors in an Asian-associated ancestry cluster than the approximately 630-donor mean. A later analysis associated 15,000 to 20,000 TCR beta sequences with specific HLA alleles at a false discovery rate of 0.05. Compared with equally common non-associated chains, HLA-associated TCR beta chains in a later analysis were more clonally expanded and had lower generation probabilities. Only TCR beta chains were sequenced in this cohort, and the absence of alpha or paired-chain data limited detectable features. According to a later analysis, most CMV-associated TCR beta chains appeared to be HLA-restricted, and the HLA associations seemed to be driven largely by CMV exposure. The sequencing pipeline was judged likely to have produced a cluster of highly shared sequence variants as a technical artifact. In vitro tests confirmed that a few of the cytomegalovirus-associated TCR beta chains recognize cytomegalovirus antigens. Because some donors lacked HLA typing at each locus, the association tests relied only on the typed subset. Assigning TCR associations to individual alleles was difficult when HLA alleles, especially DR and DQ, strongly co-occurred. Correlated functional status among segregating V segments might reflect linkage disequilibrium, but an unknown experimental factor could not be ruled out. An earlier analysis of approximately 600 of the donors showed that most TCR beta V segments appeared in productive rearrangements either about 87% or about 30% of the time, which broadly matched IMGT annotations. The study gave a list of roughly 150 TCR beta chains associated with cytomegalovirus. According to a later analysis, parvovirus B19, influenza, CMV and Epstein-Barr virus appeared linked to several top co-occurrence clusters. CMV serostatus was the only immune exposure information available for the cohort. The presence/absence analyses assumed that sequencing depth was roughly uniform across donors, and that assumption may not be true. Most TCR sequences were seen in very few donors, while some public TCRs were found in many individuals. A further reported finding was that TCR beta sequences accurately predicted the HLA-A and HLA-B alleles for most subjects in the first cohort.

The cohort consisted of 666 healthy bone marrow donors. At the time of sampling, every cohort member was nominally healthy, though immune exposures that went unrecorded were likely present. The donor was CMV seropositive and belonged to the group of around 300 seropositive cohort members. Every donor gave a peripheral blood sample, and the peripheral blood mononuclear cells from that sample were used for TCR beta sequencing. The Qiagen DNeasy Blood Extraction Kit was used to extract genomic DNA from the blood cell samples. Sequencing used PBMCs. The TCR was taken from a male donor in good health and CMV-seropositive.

CDR3 reads: CASSGGRGPDTEAFF. The nucleotide sequence is TGTGCCAGCAGCGGCGGCAGGGGGCCAGACACTGAAGCTTTCTTT. The chain was built from TRBV7-9 and TRBJ1-1; 8 bases in the junction line up with TRBD1. CDR1 and CDR2, per the germline V gene (reference sequence), are SEHNR and FQNEAQ. Trimming leaves V shorter by 5 bases and J shorter by 3 bases, with the junction holding 8 bases beyond the gene matches. From cysteine to phenylalanine, the CDR3 is 15 amino acids long. Only the CDR3 DNA is retained, 45 bases long and in frame from the first base.